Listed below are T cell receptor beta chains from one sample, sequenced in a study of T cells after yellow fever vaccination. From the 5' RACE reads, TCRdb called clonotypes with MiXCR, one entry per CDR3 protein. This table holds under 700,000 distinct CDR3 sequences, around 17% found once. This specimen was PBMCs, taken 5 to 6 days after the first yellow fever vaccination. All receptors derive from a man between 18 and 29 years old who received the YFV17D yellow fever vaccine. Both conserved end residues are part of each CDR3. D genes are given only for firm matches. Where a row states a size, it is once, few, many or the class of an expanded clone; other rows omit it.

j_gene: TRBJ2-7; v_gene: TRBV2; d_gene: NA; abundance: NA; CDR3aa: CAATDNLSYEQYF; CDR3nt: TGTGCCGCGACAGATAACCTTTCCTACGAGCAGTACTTC
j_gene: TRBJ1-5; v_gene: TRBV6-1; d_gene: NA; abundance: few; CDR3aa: CASRKAPGHLRGNQPQHF; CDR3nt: TGTGCCAGCAGGAAGGCCCCGGGACACCTAAGAGGAAATCAGCCCCAGCATTTT
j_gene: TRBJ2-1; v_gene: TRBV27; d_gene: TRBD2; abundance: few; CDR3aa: CASSPRTSGGANEQFF; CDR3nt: TGTGCCAGCAGTCCTAGGACTAGCGGGGGGGCTAATGAGCAGTTCTTC
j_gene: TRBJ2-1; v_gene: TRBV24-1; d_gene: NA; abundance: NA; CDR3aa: CATSDPLDHYNEQFF; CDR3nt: TGTGCCACCAGTGACCCCCTGGACCATTACAATGAGCAGTTCTTC
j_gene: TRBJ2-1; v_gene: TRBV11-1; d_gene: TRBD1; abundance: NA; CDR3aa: CASRLGPGGFNGYNEQFF; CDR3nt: TGTGCCAGCAGATTAGGACCAGGGGGCTTCAACGGCTACAATGAGCAGTTCTTC
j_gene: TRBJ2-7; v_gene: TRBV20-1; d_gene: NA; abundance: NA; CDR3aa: CSARQSYEQYF; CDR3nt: TGCAGTGCTAGACAGTCCTACGAGCAGTACTTC
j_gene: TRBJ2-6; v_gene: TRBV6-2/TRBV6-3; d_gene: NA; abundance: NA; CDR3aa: CASSYDGTRRANVLTF; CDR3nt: TGTGCCAGCAGTTACGACGGGACACGGCGGGCCAACGTCCTGACTTTC
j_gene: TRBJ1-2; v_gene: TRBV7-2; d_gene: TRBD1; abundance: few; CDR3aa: CASSPNRGAQGYTF; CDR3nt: TGTGCCAGCAGCCCAAACAGGGGGGCGCAGGGCTACACCTTC
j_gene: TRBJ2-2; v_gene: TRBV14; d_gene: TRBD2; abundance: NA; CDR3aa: CASSNRPSGGTNTGELFF; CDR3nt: TGTGCCAGCAGCAACAGACCGAGCGGGGGGACCAACACCGGGGAGCTGTTTTTT
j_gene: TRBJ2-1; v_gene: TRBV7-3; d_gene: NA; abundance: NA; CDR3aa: CASSLEAVAYNEQFF; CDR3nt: TGTGCCAGCAGCTTAGAAGCGGTTGCGTACAATGAGCAGTTCTTC
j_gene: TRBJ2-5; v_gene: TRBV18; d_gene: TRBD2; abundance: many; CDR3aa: CASSRTSDQETQYF; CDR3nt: TGTGCCAGCTCTAGGACTAGCGACCAAGAGACCCAGTACTTC
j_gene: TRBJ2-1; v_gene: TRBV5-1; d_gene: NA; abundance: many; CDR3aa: CASSLGLVGNEQFF; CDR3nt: TGCGCCAGCAGCCTAGGACTGGTCGGCAATGAGCAGTTCTTC
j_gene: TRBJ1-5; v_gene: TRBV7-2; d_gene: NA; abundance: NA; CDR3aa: CASSEAFSNQPQHF; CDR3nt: TGTGCCAGCAGCGAGGCATTTAGCAATCAGCCCCAGCATTTT
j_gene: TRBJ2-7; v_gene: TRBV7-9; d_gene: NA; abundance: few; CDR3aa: CASSPPTEAYEQYF; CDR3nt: TGTGCCAGCAGCCCGCCGACAGAAGCCTACGAGCAGTACTTC
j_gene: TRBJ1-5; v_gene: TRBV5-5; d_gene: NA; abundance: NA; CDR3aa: CASSLRLGNQPQHF; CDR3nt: TGTGCCAGCAGCTTGCGGCTTGGCAATCAGCCCCAGCATTTT
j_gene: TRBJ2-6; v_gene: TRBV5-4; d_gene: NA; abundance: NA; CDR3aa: CASSFKDGANVLTF; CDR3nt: TGTGCCAGCAGCTTTAAGGATGGGGCCAACGTCCTGACTTTC
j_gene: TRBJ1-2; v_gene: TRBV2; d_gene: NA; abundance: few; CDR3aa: CASKVSPNYGYTF; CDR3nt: TGTGCCAGCAAGGTTTCCCCGAACTATGGCTACACCTTC
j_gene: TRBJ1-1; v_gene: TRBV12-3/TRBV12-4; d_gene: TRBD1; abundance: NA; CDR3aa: CASSLGQGANLNTEAFF; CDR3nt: TGTGCCAGCAGTTTAGGACAGGGGGCGAATTTGAACACTGAAGCTTTCTTT
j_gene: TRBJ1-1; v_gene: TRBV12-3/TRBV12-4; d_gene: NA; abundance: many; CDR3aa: CASSSRNTEAFF; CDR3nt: TGCGCCAGCAGCTCTAGGAACACTGAAGCTTTCTTT
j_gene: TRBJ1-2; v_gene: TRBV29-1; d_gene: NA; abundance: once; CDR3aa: CSARTEPNYGYTF; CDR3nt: TGCAGCGCCCGGACGGAACCCAACTATGGCTACACCTTC
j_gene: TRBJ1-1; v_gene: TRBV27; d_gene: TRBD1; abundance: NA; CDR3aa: CASHGTGGYTEAFF; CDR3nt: TGTGCCAGCCACGGGACAGGGGGATATACTGAAGCTTTCTTT
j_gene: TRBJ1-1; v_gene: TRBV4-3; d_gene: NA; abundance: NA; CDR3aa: CASSQEGTANTEAFF; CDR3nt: TGCGCCAGCAGCCAAGAAGGAACGGCGAACACTGAAGCTTTCTTT